A single sample is the source of the 16 T cell receptor beta chains below, sequenced in a study of T-cell memory formation after mild COVID-19 (TCRdb year 2021). Library method: 5' RACE. Data came from an Illumina NovaSeq 6000. TCRdb reworked the public reads: Q25 trimming with fastp, MiXCR clone assembly, productive beta chains retained. A single entry per CDR3 protein holds the most common genes and DNA from its merged rows. The table for this sample lists about 400,000 distinct CDR3 sequences; 15% to 20% of them were counted only once. The leading ten clones occupy about a fifth of the sample. The sample taken for sequencing was PBMCs or a T cell subset sorted from them (not recorded which). The receptors derive from a man younger than 35 who had mild COVID-19 (a few samples of this study predate the infection). The sample titles of this study are shuffled in the database, so cell type and time point are left out; the donor was told from shared clones.

This clonotype was recorded at least ten times. The rearrangement links TRBV5-1 to TRBJ2-1, with D tentatively TRBD2 (5 bases). The CDR3 is 15 residues long. Germline V CDR1 and CDR2: SGHRS, YFSETQ. The germline V and J ends were trimmed by 4 bases and 7 bases, with 18 bases remaining between them. The DNA of the CDR3 is TGCGCCAGCAGCCTAGGGCCCGGCGGGTGGAATGAGCAGTTCTTC. Protein: CASSLGPGGWNEQFF.

This clonotype was counted at least ten times. This rearrangement joins TRBV7-2 to TRBJ1-4, with unresolved D. This CDR3 has 16 residues. V was clipped by 5 bases and J by 0 bases, with 13 bases between them. Germline V lookup: CDR1 SGHTA, CDR2 FQGNSA. The chain's CDR3 is CASSPRPYATNEKLFF. The CDR3 DNA sequence: TGTGCCAGCAGCCCCCGGCCGTACGCAACTAATGAAAAACTGTTTTTT.

The V call is TRBV27, the J call TRBJ2-7; D gene ambiguous. The germline gives CDR1 MNHEY, CDR2 SMNVEV (reference sequence). Trimming pared 3 bases from V and 3 bases from J, leaving 12 bases between. The CDR3 spans 14 residues. CDR3 amino acids: CASSFRIQNYEQYF. For the CDR3, the DNA is TGTGCCAGCAGTTTCAGGATACAAAACTACGAGCAGTACTTC.

This chain links TRBV20-1 with TRBJ2-1; 7 bases agree with TRBD1. This CDR3 comprises 14 residues. Germline-derived CDR1 and CDR2 are DFQATT and SNEGSKA (reference sequence). The junction had 11 bases not matched to a gene; V was cut back by 6 bases and J by 6 bases. CDR3 amino acids: CSARGPTKPNEQFF. CDR3 in DNA: TGCAGTGCAAGGGGGCCCACAAAGCCCAATGAGCAGTTCTTC.

V is TRBV7-6 and J is TRBJ2-3; weak D call: TRBD1 (6 bases). Trimming stripped 5 bases from V and 4 bases from J, with 13 bases between. This CDR3 comprises 14 residues. Germline V lookup: CDR1 SGHVS, CDR2 FNYEAQ. CDR3 nucleotides: TGTGCCAGCAGCATGCAGGGGCCAGCAGATACGCAGTATTTT. Translating gives CASSMQGPADTQYF.

This clonotype has more than one count but fewer than ten. The chain employs TRBV20-1 and TRBJ1-1; D is unresolved. Looked up from germline, CDR1 is DFQATT and CDR2 is SNEGSKA (reference sequence). V shed 3 bases and J shed 3 bases, with 8 bases lying between them. CDR3 length equals 12 residues. CDR3 amino acids: CSASLRDTEAFF. DNA of the CDR3: TGCAGTGCTAGCCTTCGGGACACTGAAGCTTTCTTT.

The chain couples TRBV6-2 or TRBV6-3 to TRBJ1-1, with D hard to call. Trimming took off 4 bases at V and 13 bases at J, with 22 bases between the two ends. This CDR3 is built from 14 residues. Germline CDR1 and CDR2: MNHEY and SVGEGT. CDR3 sequence: CASSWGSPLPHSFF. In DNA, the CDR3 is TGTGCCAGCAGTTGGGGATCCCCTCTGCCGCACAGTTTCTTT.

The chain couples TRBV5-1 to TRBJ2-5, with D perhaps assigned TRBD1 or TRBD2 (5 bases each). Germline CDR1 SGHRS, CDR2 YFSETQ. Trimming cost V 4 bases and J 5 bases, with 15 bases left between them. The CDR3 has 14 amino acids. The CDR3 DNA follows: TGCGCCAGCAGCAAAGGGACCCTATCGGAGACCCAGTACTTC. This sequence encodes CASSKGTLSETQYF.

This clonotype was seen a few times. The J gene is TRBJ1-3, the V gene TRBV23-1; no reliable D call. TRBV23-1 is placed among ORFs of uncertain function. The CDR3 is made up of 15 amino acids. Trimming removed 0 bases from V and 5 bases from J, with 11 bases in between. The CDR3 loop is CASSQSGLRRNTIYF. DNA for the CDR3: TGCGCCAGCAGTCAATCGGGGTTAAGGAGAAACACCATATATTTT.

This clonotype was recorded at least ten times. This chain connects TRBV9 to TRBJ2-5, with D tentatively TRBD2 (5 bases). Germline V lookup: CDR1 SGDLS, CDR2 YYNGEE. The CDR3 has 15 residues. Trimming removed 0 bases at V and 0 bases at J, with 9 bases between. Here the CDR3 DNA reads TGTGCCAGCAGCGTAGCTGGAGGAAACCAAGAGACCCAGTACTTC. It codes for CASSVAGGNQETQYF. The whole variable domain, remainder taken from reference TRBV9 and TRBJ2-5, is DSGVTQTPKHLITATGQRVTLRCSPRSGDLSVYWYQQSLDQGLQFLIQYYNGEERAKGNILERFSAQQFPDLHSELNLSSLELGDSALYFCASSVAGGNQETQYFGPGTRLLVL.

The chain combines TRBV7-8 with TRBJ2-7, with a possible D match to TRBD1 (6 bases). The CDR3 extends over 13 amino acids. CDR1 SGHVS and CDR2 FQNEAQ come from the germline V gene. V was trimmed by 4 bases and J by 5 bases, leaving 12 bases between them. For the CDR3, the DNA is TGTGCCAGCAGCTACGGACAGTCCCACGAGCAGTACTTC. Its protein is CASSYGQSHEQYF.

This clonotype has just a few counts. The chain joins TRBV28 to TRBJ1-1; D ambiguous. The CDR3 is made up of 12 amino acids. V was pared by 2 bases and J by 8 bases, with 9 bases between. The germline V gene has CDR1 MDHEN and CDR2 SYDVKM. Here the CDR3 DNA reads TGTGCCAGCAGTTTACCCAGGTTAGAAGCTTTCTTT. Protein sequence: CASSLPRLEAFF.

The V gene is TRBV2, the J gene TRBJ2-2, with D possibly matching TRBD1 (6 bases). V was pared by 4 bases and J by 0 bases, with 12 bases between. Germline assignment: CDR1 SNHLY and CDR2 FYNNEI. The CDR3 contains 16 residues. CDR3 amino acids: CASSGTARSNTGELFF. CDR3 nucleotide sequence: TGTGCCAGCAGTGGGACAGCAAGGTCGAACACCGGGGAGCTGTTTTTT.

This clonotype was detected only a few times. This CDR3 reads CASSSTRQLGEKLFF. The CDR3 nucleotides read TGTGCCAGCAGTTCTACAAGACAGCTCGGTGAAAAACTGTTTTTT. The V call is TRBV12-3 or TRBV12-4, the J call TRBJ1-4, with a weak D call TRBD1 (5 bases). CDR3 length: 15 residues. V lost 4 bases to trimming and J lost 7 bases, with 16 bases between them.

V is TRBV4-2 and J is TRBJ1-1; D call uncertain. The V end lost 0 bases, the J end lost 1 base, and 6 bases lay between the germline ends. The CDR3 length is 14 residues. CDR1 and CDR2 from the germline V gene are LGHNA and YNFKEQ. CDR3 amino acids: CASSQDRTNTEAFF. CDR3 sequence (DNA): TGTGCCAGCAGCCAAGATCGGACGAACACTGAAGCTTTCTTT.

This clonotype was counted once. The chain carries TRBV5-1 and TRBJ1-1; TRBD1 aligns across 7 bases. The junction had 7 bases not matched to a gene; V was cut back by 4 bases and J by 1 base. Per germline, CDR1 SGHRS and CDR2 YFSETQ. This CDR3 has 15 residues. The CDR3 nucleotides are TGCGCCAGCAGCCTCCGGGACAGATCGAACACTGAAGCTTTCTTT. Translating it yields CASSLRDRSNTEAFF.